This note documents a single T cell receptor (beta chain) sequence. Its antigen is still unknown. The donors were healthy bone marrow donors. The V and J ends lost 6 bases and 1 base, in that order; junction bases with no gene match: 11. Per the germline V gene, CDR1 is MRHNA and CDR2 is SNTAGT. This CDR3 region has 17 residues. The PCR made use of 60 Vbeta and 13 Jbeta primers. The table came from immunoSEQ multiplex PCR; TCRdb's copy has only in-frame clones and leaves some out. The data contain 150,000 or so clones, 80% of them singletons. This sample was included in a study of cytomegalovirus exposure and HLA in healthy donors. Study-wide results and limits: The only immune exposure information that was available was CMV serostatus.

Input material: PBMCs. This rearrangement joins TRBV6-4 to TRBJ2-3; 9 nucleotides align to TRBD2. This TCR was recovered from a woman in her forties in good health and CMV-seronegative. The CDR3 bases are TGTGCCAGCAGCCACCGGGGAGCGGGGGGTCGCACAGATACGCAGTATTTT. Encoded protein: CASSHRGAGGRTDTQYF.